Presented here are 19 T cell receptor beta chains from one specimen sequenced in a study of T-cell reconstitution after alpha-beta-depleted transplantation in children. Unique molecular identifiers were incorporated when the TCRbeta library was constructed. One entry per CDR3 protein, called by TCRdb with MiXCR from the PCR reads. The data hold about 360,000 distinct CDR3 sequences, with 10% to 15% observed a single time. The sequenced sample was PBMCs, obtained from the stem cell graft. These receptor sequences come from a human donor who donated a stem cell graft to a child with Fanconi anemia.

The chain recombines TRBV20-1 with TRBJ1-4; D is unclear. CDR3 size: 13 residues. The germline CDR1 and CDR2 sequences are DFQATT and SNEGSKA (reference sequence). V was cut by 3 bases and J by 7 bases, with 12 bases left in between. This chain's CDR3 is CSASVGCFEKLFF. The CDR3, as DNA: TGCAGTGCTAGCGTCGGGTGTTTTGAAAAACTGTTTTTT.

The chain has TRBV5-1 and TRBJ2-4; weak D call: TRBD2 (5 bases). Trimming left V 4 bases short and J 1 base short, with 15 bases between. The V gene's germline CDR1 is SGHRS and CDR2 YFSETQ. The CDR3 is 16 amino acids. The CDR3 here is CASSPTPRGAKNIQYF. CDR3 sequence (DNA): TGCGCCAGCAGCCCAACTCCCCGAGGGGCCAAAAACATTCAGTACTTC.

At least ten counts were recorded for this clonotype. This chain uses TRBV7-2 with TRBJ2-5, with no clear D. This CDR3 has 13 amino acids. The germline V gene has CDR1 SGHTA and CDR2 FQGNSA. Between the trimmed V and J ends, which lost 2 bases and 4 bases, there was a span of 8 bases. The CDR3 DNA reads as TGTGCCAGCAGCTTAATGATAGGAGAGACCCAGTACTTC. Residues: CASSLMIGETQYF.

This clonotype has ten or more counts. J is TRBJ2-5 and V is TRBV28; 9 nucleotides line up with TRBD1. Germline CDR1 is MDHEN and CDR2 is SYDVKM. After removal of 3 bases from V and 4 bases from J, the junction contained 3 bases not matched to a gene. The CDR3 is made up of 14 amino acids. CDR3 loop: CASSFTGGGETQYF. The CDR3 DNA reads as TGTGCCAGCAGTTTTACAGGGGGCGGAGAGACCCAGTACTTC.

This chain uses TRBV6-2 or TRBV6-3 with TRBJ1-5; no definite D call. V was pared by 5 bases and J by 7 bases, with 9 bases between. The germline gives CDR1 MNHEY, CDR2 SVGEGT. CDR3 length: 12 amino acids. The CDR3 loop reads CASSPQWQPQHF. As DNA, the CDR3 is TGTGCCAGCAGTCCTCAGTGGCAGCCCCAGCATTTT.

In its sample, this clonotype was seen many times. The chain is built from TRBV6-5 and TRBJ2-5; D possibly uses TRBD1 or TRBD2 (5 bases each). V shed 7 bases and J shed 2 bases, with 14 bases lying between them. This CDR3 contains 14 residues. CDR1 and CDR2 (germline): MNHEY, SVGAGI. In DNA, the CDR3 is TGTGCCAGCAAGCTTCCCGGGGCTCAAGAGACCCAGTACTTC. Its protein is CASKLPGAQETQYF.

In its sample, this clonotype was seen a few times. The chain joins TRBV2 to TRBJ1-2, with 9 nucleotides matching TRBD1. CDR1 and CDR2 from the germline V gene are SNHLY and FYNNEI. Losses at the gene ends were 3 bases for V and 3 bases for J; bases not matched to a gene: 5. CDR3 length equals 15 residues. CDR3 sequence reads: CASSEGQGGDYGYTF. Here the CDR3 DNA reads TGTGCCAGCAGTGAGGGACAGGGTGGGGACTATGGCTACACCTTC.

This clonotype was found many times. The genes are TRBV12-3 or TRBV12-4 and TRBJ2-1; TRBD1 matches 12 bases. The length of the CDR3 is 16 residues. With 6 bases clipped from V and 7 bases from J, the junction kept 10 bases outside the gene matches. The CDR3 loop is CASSLMGQGASNEQFF. The CDR3 nucleotides are TGTGCCAGCAGCCTAATGGGACAGGGGGCGAGTAATGAGCAGTTCTTC.

J is TRBJ1-4 and V is TRBV6-1; the D is unclear. The germline CDR1 and CDR2 sequences are MNHNS and SASEGT. Trimming cost V 2 bases and J 6 bases, with 7 bases left between them. The CDR3 contains 13 residues. The CDR3 sequence: CASSEIRDEKLFF. The CDR3 nucleotides read TGTGCCAGCAGTGAAATCCGGGATGAAAAACTGTTTTTT.

The chain employs TRBV5-6 and TRBJ1-5; tentative D call: TRBD1 (5 bases). Per the germline V gene, CDR1 is SGHDT and CDR2 is YYEEEE. The CDR3 consists of 14 residues. V was cut by 4 bases and J by 7 bases, with 15 bases left in between. The CDR3 spells CASSNWGSRQPQHF. The CDR3 nucleotides are TGTGCCAGCAGCAATTGGGGGTCGAGGCAGCCCCAGCATTTT.

The chain couples TRBV25-1 to TRBJ1-3; D is perhaps TRBD1 (6 bases). Per germline, CDR1 MGHDK and CDR2 SYGVNS. Trimming removed 1 base from V and 0 bases from J, with 13 bases in between. The CDR3 sequence is 17 residues long. This CDR3 reads CASSEFGGQISGNTIYF. CDR3 sequence (DNA): TGTGCCAGCAGTGAATTTGGTGGACAGATCTCTGGAAACACCATATATTTT.

The chain is built from TRBV18 and TRBJ1-1, with TRBD1 as a possible D gene (5 bases). The germline gives CDR1 KGHSH, CDR2 LQKENI. CDR3 size: 14 residues. Trimming removed 3 bases at V and 4 bases at J, with 12 bases between. The CDR3 DNA reads TGTGCCAGCTCACCTCCTAGTGGGGGCACTGAAGCTTTCTTT. Its protein is CASSPPSGGTEAFF.

In this sample, this clonotype turned up a few times. The rearrangement uses TRBV5-1 and TRBJ2-1; D is perhaps TRBD2 (5 bases). Germline V gene data show CDR1 as SGHRS and CDR2 as YFSETQ. Trimming cost V 6 bases and J 8 bases, with 15 bases left between them. There are 13 residues in the CDR3. In DNA form, the CDR3 reads TGCGCCAGCACCCTTTCGAGGGTCCATGAGCAGTTCTTC. As protein: CASTLSRVHEQFF.

This clonotype was seen only a few times. V is TRBV7-9 and J is TRBJ2-6, with no clear D. The V end lost 1 base, the J end lost 2 bases, and 9 bases lay between the germline ends. The CDR3 length is 16 residues. Per the germline V gene, CDR1 is SEHNR and CDR2 is FQNEAQ (reference sequence). Here the CDR3 reads CASSLGSVPGANVLTF. The CDR3 nucleotides are TGTGCCAGCAGCTTAGGATCGGTTCCTGGGGCCAACGTCCTGACTTTC.

The sample holds a few counts of this clonotype. The chain is built from TRBV4-2 and TRBJ1-1; D ambiguous. V was trimmed by 3 bases and J by 0 bases, leaving 20 bases between them. CDR3 length: 18 amino acids. Germline loops: CDR1 LGHNA, CDR2 YNFKEQ. DNA of the CDR3: TGTGCCAGCAGCCATGTTCTAACTGGGGAGTCTCTGAACACTGAAGCTTTCTTT. As protein: CASSHVLTGESLNTEAFF.

This clonotype was detected ten times or more. V gene TRBV28 combines with J gene TRBJ2-2, with D unclear. This CDR3 contains 14 residues. Trimming cost V 7 bases and J 6 bases, with 15 bases left between them. Germline CDR1 MDHEN, CDR2 SYDVKM. The DNA of the CDR3 is TGTGCCAGCAACCCACACGTCCGAGCCGGGGAGCTGTTTTTT. Encoded protein: CASNPHVRAGELFF. The full variable domain, completed using reference TRBV28 and TRBJ2-2, is DVKVTQSSRYLVKRTGEKVFLECVQDMDHENMFWYRQDPGLGLRLIYFSYDVKMKEKGDIPEGYSVSREKKERFSLILESASTNQTSMYLCASNPHVRAGELFFGEGSRLTVL.

At least ten counts were recorded for this clonotype. This chain uses TRBV6-5 with TRBJ1-1, with unresolved D. The germline V gene encodes CDR1 MNHEY and CDR2 SVGAGI. V was shortened by 6 bases and J by 4 bases, with 6 bases between the two germline ends. CDR3 size: 11 residues. In DNA, the CDR3 is TGTGCCAGCAGACGCGGCACTGAAGCTTTCTTT. Encoded protein: CASRRGTEAFF.

This clonotype was observed a few times. The chain uses TRBV5-1 and TRBJ1-2; 7 positions agree with TRBD1. The J segment lost 3 bases and the V segment lost 4 bases, leaving 6 bases of the junction unmatched. The CDR3 is 14 residues long. Germline V CDR1 and CDR2: SGHRS, YFSETQ. CDR3 sequence (DNA): TGCGCCAGCAGCATGACAGGGAACCACTATGGCTACACCTTC. Amino acids: CASSMTGNHYGYTF.

The table lists this clonotype with many counts. The rearrangement links TRBV6-5 to TRBJ1-5; 10 bases map to TRBD1. This CDR3 has 15 residues. The J segment lost 6 bases and the V segment lost 5 bases, leaving 7 bases of the junction unmatched. The germline V gene has CDR1 MNHEY and CDR2 SVGAGI. CDR3 amino acids: CASSTQGDRGQPQHF. CDR3 DNA: TGTGCCAGCAGTACCCAGGGGGACAGGGGTCAGCCCCAGCATTTT.